The text below deals with one T cell receptor beta chain. The sample originates from a study of cytomegalovirus exposure and HLA in healthy donors. The CDR3 contains 16 residues. The V segment lost 3 bases and the J segment 3 bases; nucleotides outside the gene matches: 5. The germline V gene has CDR1 SGHRS and CDR2 YFSETQ. Both 60 Vbeta primers and 13 Jbeta primers went into the PCR. Produced via immunoSEQ multiplex PCR; TCRdb's table is partial and in-frame only. The sample yields around 150,000 clones, roughly 9.4% seen once. The sample consisted of PBMCs. The origin of this receptor is a male donor in good health and CMV-seronegative. The chain combines TRBV5-1 with TRBJ2-3; 12 bases match TRBD2. CDR3 in DNA: TGCGCCAGCAGCTGGTCTGGACTAGCGGGGACAGATACGCAGTATTTT. Amino acids: CASSWSGLAGTDTQYF. Full variable domain (rest looked up from reference TRBV5-1 and TRBJ2-3): KAGVTQTPRYLIKTRGQQVTLSCSPISGHRSVSWYQQTPGQGLQFLFEYFSETQRNKGNFPGRFSGRQFSNSRSEMNVSTLELGDSALYLCASSWSGLAGTDTQYFGPGTRLTVL.